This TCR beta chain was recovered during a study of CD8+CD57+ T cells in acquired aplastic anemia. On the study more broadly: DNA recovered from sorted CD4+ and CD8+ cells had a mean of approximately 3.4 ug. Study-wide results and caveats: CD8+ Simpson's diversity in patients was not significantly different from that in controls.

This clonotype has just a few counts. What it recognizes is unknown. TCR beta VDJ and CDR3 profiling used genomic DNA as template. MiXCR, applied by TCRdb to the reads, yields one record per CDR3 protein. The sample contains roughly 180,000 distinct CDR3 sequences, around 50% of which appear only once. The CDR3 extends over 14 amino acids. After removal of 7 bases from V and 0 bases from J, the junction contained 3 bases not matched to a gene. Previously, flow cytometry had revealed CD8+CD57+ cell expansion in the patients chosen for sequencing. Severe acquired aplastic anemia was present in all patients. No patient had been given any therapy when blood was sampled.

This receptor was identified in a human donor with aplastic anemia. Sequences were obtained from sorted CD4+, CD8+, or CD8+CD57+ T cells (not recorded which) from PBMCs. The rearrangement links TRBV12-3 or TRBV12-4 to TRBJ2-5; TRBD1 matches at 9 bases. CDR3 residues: CASTGQGDQETQYF. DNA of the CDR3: TGTGCCAGCACGGGACAGGGAGACCAAGAGACCCAGTACTTC.